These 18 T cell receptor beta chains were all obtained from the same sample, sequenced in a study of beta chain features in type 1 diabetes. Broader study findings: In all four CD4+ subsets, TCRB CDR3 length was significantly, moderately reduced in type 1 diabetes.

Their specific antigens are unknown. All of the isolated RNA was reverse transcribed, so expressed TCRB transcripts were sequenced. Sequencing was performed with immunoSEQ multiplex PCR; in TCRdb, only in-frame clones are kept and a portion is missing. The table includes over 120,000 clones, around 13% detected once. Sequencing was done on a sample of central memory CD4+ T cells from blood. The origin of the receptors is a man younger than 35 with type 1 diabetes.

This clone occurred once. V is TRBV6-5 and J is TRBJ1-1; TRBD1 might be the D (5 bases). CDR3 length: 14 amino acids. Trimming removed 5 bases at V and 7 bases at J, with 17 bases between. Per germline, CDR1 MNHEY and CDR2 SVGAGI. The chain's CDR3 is CASSDTTRQGEAFF. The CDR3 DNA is TGTGCCAGCAGTGACACAACCCGGCAGGGTGAAGCTTTCTTT.

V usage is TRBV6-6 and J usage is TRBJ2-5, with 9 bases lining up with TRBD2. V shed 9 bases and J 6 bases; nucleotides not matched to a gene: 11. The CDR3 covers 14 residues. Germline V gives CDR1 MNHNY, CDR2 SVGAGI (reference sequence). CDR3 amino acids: CASSPRGLAQTQYF. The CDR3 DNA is TGTGCCAGTAGCCCCCGGGGACTAGCCCAGACCCAGTACTTC.

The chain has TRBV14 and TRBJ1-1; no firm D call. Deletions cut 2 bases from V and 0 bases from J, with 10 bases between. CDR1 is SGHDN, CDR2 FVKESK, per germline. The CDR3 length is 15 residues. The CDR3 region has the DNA TGTGCCAGCAGCCAAACCGAAGTAATGAACACTGAAGCTTTCTTT. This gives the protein CASSQTEVMNTEAFF.

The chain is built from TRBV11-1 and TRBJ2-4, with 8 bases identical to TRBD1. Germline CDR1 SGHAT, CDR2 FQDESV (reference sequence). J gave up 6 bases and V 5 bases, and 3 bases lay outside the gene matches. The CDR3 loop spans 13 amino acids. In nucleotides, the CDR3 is TGTGCCAGCAGCCAAACAGGGGGAAACATTCAGTACTTC. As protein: CASSQTGGNIQYF.

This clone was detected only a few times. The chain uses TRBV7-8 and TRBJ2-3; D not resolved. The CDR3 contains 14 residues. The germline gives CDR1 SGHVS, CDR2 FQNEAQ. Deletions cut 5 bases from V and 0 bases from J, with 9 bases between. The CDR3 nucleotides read TGTGCCAGCAGCCGATCCTCTAGCACAGATACGCAGTATTTT. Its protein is CASSRSSSTDTQYF.

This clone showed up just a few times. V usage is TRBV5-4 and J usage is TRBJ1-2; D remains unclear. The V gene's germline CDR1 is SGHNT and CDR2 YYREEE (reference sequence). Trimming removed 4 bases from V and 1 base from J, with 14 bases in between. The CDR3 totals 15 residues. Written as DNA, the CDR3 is TGTGCCAGCAGCCCCTCGGGCACAGTTAACTATGGCTACACCTTC. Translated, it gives CASSPSGTVNYGYTF.

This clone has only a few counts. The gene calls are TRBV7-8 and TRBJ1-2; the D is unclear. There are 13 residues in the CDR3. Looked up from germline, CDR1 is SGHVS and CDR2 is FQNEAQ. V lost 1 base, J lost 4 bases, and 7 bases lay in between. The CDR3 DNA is TGTGCCAGCAGCTTAGATCCAGCCTATGGCTACACCTTC. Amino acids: CASSLDPAYGYTF.

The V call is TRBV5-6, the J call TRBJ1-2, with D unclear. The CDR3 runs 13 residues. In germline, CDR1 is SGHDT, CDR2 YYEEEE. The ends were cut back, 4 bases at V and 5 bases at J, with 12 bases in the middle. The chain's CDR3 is CASSPEGWYGYTF. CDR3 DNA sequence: TGTGCCAGCAGCCCCGAAGGGTGGTATGGCTACACCTTC.

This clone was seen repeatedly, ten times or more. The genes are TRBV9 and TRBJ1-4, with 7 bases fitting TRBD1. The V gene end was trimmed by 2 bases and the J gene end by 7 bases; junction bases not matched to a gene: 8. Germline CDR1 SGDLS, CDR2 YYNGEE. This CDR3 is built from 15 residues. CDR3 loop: CASSVLGGEGEKLFF. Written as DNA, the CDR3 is TGTGCCAGCAGCGTTTTAGGGGGCGAGGGTGAAAAACTGTTTTTT.

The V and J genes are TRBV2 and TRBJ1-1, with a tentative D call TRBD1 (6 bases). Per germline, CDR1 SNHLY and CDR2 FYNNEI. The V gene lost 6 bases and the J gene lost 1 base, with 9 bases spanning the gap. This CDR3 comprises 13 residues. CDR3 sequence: CASSQDRNTEAFF. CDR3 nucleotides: TGTGCCAGCAGCCAGGACAGGAACACTGAAGCTTTCTTT.

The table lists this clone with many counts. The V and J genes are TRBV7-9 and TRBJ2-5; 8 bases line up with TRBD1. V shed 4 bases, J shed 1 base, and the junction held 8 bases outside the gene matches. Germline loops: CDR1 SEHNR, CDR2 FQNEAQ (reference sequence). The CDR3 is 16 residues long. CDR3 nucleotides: TGTGCCAGCAGCTGGAGGACAGGGAAAGGCCAAGAGACCCAGTACTTC. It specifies CASSWRTGKGQETQYF.

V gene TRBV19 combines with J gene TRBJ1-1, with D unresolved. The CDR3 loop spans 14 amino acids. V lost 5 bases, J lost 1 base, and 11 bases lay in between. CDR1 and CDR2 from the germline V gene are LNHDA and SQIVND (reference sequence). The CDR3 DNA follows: TGTGCCAGTAGTCTAGGGTGGGGGAACACTGAAGCTTTCTTT. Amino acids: CASSLGWGNTEAFF.

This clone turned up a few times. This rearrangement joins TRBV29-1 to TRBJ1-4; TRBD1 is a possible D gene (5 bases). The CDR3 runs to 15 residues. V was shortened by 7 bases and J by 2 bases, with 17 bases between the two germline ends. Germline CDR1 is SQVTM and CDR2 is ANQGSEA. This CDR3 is CSALPDIATNEKLFF. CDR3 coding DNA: TGCAGCGCCCTACCGGACATAGCGACTAATGAAAAACTGTTTTTT.

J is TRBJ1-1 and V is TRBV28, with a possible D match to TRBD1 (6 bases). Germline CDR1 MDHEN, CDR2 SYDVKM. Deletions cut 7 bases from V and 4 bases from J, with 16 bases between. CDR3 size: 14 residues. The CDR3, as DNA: TGTGCCAGCACCCCAAGCGACAGGCCCACTGAAGCTTTCTTT. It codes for CASTPSDRPTEAFF.

The CDR3 sequence: CASSLGTSTNEQFF. In DNA, the CDR3 is TGTGCCAGCAGCCTCGGGACTAGCACCAATGAGCAGTTCTTC. The chain combines TRBV5-4 with TRBJ2-1, with TRBD2 identical over 9 bases. The CDR3 totals 14 residues. The V and J ends lost 4 bases and 6 bases, in that order; junction bases with no gene match: 5. Germline V lookup: CDR1 SGHNT, CDR2 YYREEE (reference sequence).

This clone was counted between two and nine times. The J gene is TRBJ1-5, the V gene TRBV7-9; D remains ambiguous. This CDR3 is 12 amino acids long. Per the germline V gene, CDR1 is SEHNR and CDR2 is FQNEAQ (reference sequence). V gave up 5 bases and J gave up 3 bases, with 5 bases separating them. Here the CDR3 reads CASSPNNQPQHF. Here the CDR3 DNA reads TGTGCCAGCAGCCCAAACAATCAGCCCCAGCATTTT.

The DNA for the CDR3 is TGTGCCAGCAGTGACTCTAGCGGGGGCTCCTCCTACAATGAGCAGTTCTTC. This gives the protein CASSDSSGGSSYNEQFF. The gene calls are TRBV25-1 and TRBJ2-1; 10 bases align to TRBD2. Unmatched junction bases numbered 5, after V lost 3 bases and J lost 0 bases. The CDR3 has 17 amino acids. Germline-derived CDR1 and CDR2 are MGHDK and SYGVNS.

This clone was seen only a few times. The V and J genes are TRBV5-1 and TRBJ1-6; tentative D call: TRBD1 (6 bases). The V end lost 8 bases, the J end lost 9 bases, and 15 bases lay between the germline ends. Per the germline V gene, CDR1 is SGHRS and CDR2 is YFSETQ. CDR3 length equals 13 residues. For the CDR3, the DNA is TGCGCCAGTTACAGGGAGGCGGGTTCACCCCTCCACTTT. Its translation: CASYREAGSPLHF.